Detailed here is one TCR beta chain. The data belong to a study of blood T cell repertoires in COVID-19. Study at large: Whether acute or convalescent, the COVID-19 samples came from the United States, Italy and Spain. Sources were T cells, B-cell-depleted T cells, or PBMCs; the material itself was cDNA or gDNA.

Authors' data handling: Nucleated cell counts were estimated from reference gene primer amplification. Sequenced by immunoSEQ multiplex PCR; TCRdb stores in-frame clones only, minus some. V and J calls and clone size are given by that table; D and trimming were obtained from the DNA. Here the sample spans about 110,000 clones, roughly 84% being singletons. The V gene end was trimmed by 9 bases and the J gene end by 4 bases; junction bases not matched to a gene: 13. The CDR3 is 15 residues long. The V gene's germline CDR1 is LNHNV and CDR2 YYDKDF (reference sequence). The sample comprised peripheral blood. The V call is TRBV15, the J call TRBJ1-1; TRBD1 aligns across 8 bases. The receptor was isolated from a woman in her 50s with acute or convalescent COVID-19. CDR3 amino acids: CATGKGLTGGTEAFF. The CDR3 DNA reads as TGTGCCACTGGAAAAGGCCTAACAGGGGGCACTGAAGCTTTCTTT.